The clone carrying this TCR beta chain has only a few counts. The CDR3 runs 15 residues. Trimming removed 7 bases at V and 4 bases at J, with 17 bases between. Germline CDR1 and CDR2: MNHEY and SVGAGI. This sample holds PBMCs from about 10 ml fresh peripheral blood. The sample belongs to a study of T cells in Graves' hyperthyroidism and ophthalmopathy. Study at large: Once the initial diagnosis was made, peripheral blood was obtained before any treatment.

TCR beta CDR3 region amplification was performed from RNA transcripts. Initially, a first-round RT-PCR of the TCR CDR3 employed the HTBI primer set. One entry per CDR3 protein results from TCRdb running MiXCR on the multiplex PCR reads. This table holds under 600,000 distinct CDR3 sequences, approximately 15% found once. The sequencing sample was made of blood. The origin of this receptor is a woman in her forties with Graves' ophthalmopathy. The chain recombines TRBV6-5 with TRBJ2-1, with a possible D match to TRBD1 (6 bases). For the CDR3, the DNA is TGTGCCAGCACCTCGAGGGACACAAGTTACAATGAGCAGTTCTTC. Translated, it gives CASTSRDTSYNEQFF.